The clone carrying this TCR beta chain has only a few counts. The sample is drawn from a study of blood T cell repertoires in COVID-19. About the research overall: Samples came from the United States, Italy and Spain, spanning acute and convalescent COVID-19. From T cells, B-cell-depleted T cells, or PBMCs came the material, which was cDNA or gDNA.

Germline assignment: CDR1 LGHDT and CDR2 YNNKEL (reference sequence). V gave up 4 bases and J gave up 3 bases, with 12 bases separating them. The CDR3 contains 14 residues. Original methodology: Researchers report that nucleated cell counts were estimated from reference gene primer amplification. Repertoires were generated with immunoSEQ multiplex PCR, while TCRdb's copy carries only in-frame clones and drops some. V, J and clone size are taken as reported in that table, and D and trimming were inferred from the DNA itself. The data contain 30,000 to 40,000 clones, around 90% of them singletons. Sequencing used peripheral blood. This TCR came from a man aged 55 to 70 with active COVID-19. J is TRBJ1-1 and V is TRBV3-1 (or the pseudogene TRBV3-2); D remains ambiguous. CDR3 in amino acids: CASSPQRGYTEAFF. DNA for the CDR3: TGTGCCAGCAGCCCTCAACGAGGTTACACTGAAGCTTTCTTT.